This T cell receptor beta chain was sequenced for a study of CD8 T cells in ankylosing spondylitis. Deletions cut 1 base from V and 2 bases from J, with 3 bases between. This CDR3 spans 13 amino acids. Germline CDR1 SSHAT, CDR2 FNYEAQ (reference sequence). As the method for making TCR beta libraries, quantitative 5'-RACE with molecular barcodes was used. TCRdb ran MiXCR on the 5' RACE reads and lists one entry per CDR3 protein. This table holds hundreds of thousands of distinct CDR3 sequences, roughly 8.2% found once. Study findings and constraints: Seemingly distinctive of ankylosing spondylitis blood was a TCR beta motif formed by eight highly homologous variants. From matched ankylosing spondylitis synovial fluid, disease-linked clones were reportedly recovered at significantly enriched levels. A number of the motif variants had already been described in reactive arthritis synovial fluid and blood.

This clonotype was seen repeatedly, ten times or more. Its matching antigen is unknown. Sample: blood, either unsorted or a sorted T cell fraction (not recorded which). This sequence joins TRBV7-7 and TRBJ2-1; the D is unclear. The TCR sequence derives from a female donor with ankylosing spondylitis or in good health (not recorded which). CDR3 residues: CASSLVAYNEQFF. Here the CDR3 DNA reads TGTGCCAGCAGCTTAGTGGCCTACAATGAGCAGTTCTTC.